Included here is one TCR beta chain sequence, with context. The CDR3 contains 15 residues. In germline, CDR1 is SGHTS, CDR2 YDEGEE. V lost 4 bases and J lost 5; bases outside the gene matches: 11. This sample is part of a study of blood T cell repertoires in COVID-19. About the research overall: Acute and convalescent COVID-19 samples came from the United States, Italy and Spain. T cells, B-cell-depleted T cells, or PBMCs supplied cDNA or gDNA.

Those enrolled in Seattle joined during active infection and were followed longitudinally afterward. Clones were sequenced by immunoSEQ multiplex PCR, and TCRdb holds only the in-frame ones, with some missing. Among 120,000 or so clones listed, 90% were seen once. This TCR came from a woman aged 55-70 years with COVID-19, enrolled during active disease. V and J are TRBV5-8 and TRBJ2-5; 7 nucleotides agree with TRBD2. Material: peripheral blood. The CDR3 region has the DNA TGTGCCAGCAGCCCCAGCGGGGCATTCTCGGAGACCCAGTACTTC. This translates into CASSPSGAFSETQYF.